These 27 T cell receptor beta chains were all obtained from the same sample, sequenced in a study of PD-1 blockade in classical Hodgkin lymphoma. The protocol was immunoSEQ multiplex PCR, while the TCRdb copy is restricted to in-frame clones and leaves out a portion. The table has approximately 89,000 clones, 65% to 85% seen once. Described time point: cycle 4 day 1 (C4D1), after 5 to 7 weeks of nivolumab. All patients relapsed after autologous stem cell transplantation, and brentuximab vedotin exposure varied. Sample: peripheral blood mononuclear cells (PBMCs), taken before the fourth cycle of nivolumab. Source of these receptors: a human donor with classical Hodgkin lymphoma.

This clone was detected once. CDR3 amino acids: CASSLEVARTYNEQFF. In DNA, the CDR3 is TGCGCCAGCAGCTTGGAGGTGGCCAGAACCTACAATGAGCAGTTCTTC. The chain couples TRBV5-1 to TRBJ2-1; D call uncertain. The V and J ends lost 0 bases and 2 bases respectively, with 12 bases between them. The V gene's germline CDR1 is SGHRS and CDR2 YFSETQ. The CDR3 contains 16 residues.

The chain employs TRBV9 and TRBJ2-5, with D perhaps being TRBD1 or TRBD2 (6 bases each). CDR3 length: 14 amino acids. V was pared by 2 bases and J by 4 bases, with 12 bases between. Germline lookup yields CDR1 SGDLS and CDR2 YYNGEE. The CDR3 protein is CASSVSGGGETQYF. DNA of the CDR3: TGTGCCAGCAGCGTTAGCGGAGGGGGAGAGACCCAGTACTTC. The full variable domain, rest sourced from reference TRBV9 and TRBJ2-5, is DSGVTQTPKHLITATGQRVTLRCSPRSGDLSVYWYQQSLDQGLQFLIQYYNGEERAKGNILERFSAQQFPDLHSELNLSSLELGDSALYFCASSVSGGGETQYFGPGTRLLVL.

This clone was counted a single time. The rearrangement joins TRBV6-1 to TRBJ1-2, with TRBD1 as a possible D gene (6 bases). This CDR3 contains 14 residues. The V gene's germline CDR1 is MNHNS and CDR2 SASEGT. V gave up 6 bases and J gave up 1 base, with 12 bases separating them. The DNA of the CDR3 is TGTGCCAGCAGCCAAGCAGGGGTTAACTATGGCTACACCTTC. It translates to CASSQAGVNYGYTF.

The chain recombines TRBV7-2 with TRBJ2-5, with D unresolved. The CDR3 runs 11 residues. Germline CDR1 is SGHTA and CDR2 is FQGNSA. Trimming left V 3 bases short and J 5 bases short, with 4 bases between. CDR3 DNA: TGTGCCAGCAGCTTCAGTGAGACCCAGTACTTC. The encoded protein is CASSFSETQYF.

This chain connects TRBV6-5 to TRBJ1-4; TRBD1 might be the D (5 bases). V was clipped by 2 bases and J by 6 bases, with 10 bases between them. The germline gives CDR1 MNHEY, CDR2 SVGAGI. The CDR3 covers 14 residues. The CDR3 region is CASSYVGGYEKLFF. In DNA form, the CDR3 reads TGTGCCAGCAGTTACGTGGGGGGATATGAAAAACTGTTTTTT.

The V call is TRBV19, the J call TRBJ2-3; D is undetermined. Germline CDR1 LNHDA, CDR2 SQIVND (reference sequence). V was trimmed by 3 bases and J by 3 bases, leaving 13 bases between them. CDR3 size: 15 residues. In DNA form, the CDR3 reads TGTGCCAGTAGTATCTTAGGAGTTGGTACAGATACGCAGTATTTT. The encoded protein is CASSILGVGTDTQYF. The full variable domain, rest sourced from reference TRBV19 and TRBJ2-3, is DGGITQSPKYLFRKEGQNVTLSCEQNLNHDAMYWYRQDPGQGLRLIYYSQIVNDFQKGDIAEGYSVSREKKESFPLTVTSAQKNPTAFYLCASSILGVGTDTQYFGPGTRLTVL.

V is TRBV21-1 and J is TRBJ2-1. TRBV21-1 is deemed a pseudogene. The CDR3 runs to 12 residues. The CDR3 nucleotides read TGTGCCAGCAGCCTAAGGCTCAATGAGCAGTTCTTC. Residues: CASSLRLNEQFF.

The chain employs TRBV5-6 and TRBJ1-1, with unresolved D. With 6 bases removed from V and 0 bases from J, the gap between germline ends came to 12 bases. Per the germline V gene, CDR1 is SGHDT and CDR2 is YYEEEE. CDR3 size: 14 residues. CDR3 in amino acids: CASISTGVNTEAFF. In DNA, the CDR3 is TGTGCCAGCATCAGTACCGGGGTGAACACTGAAGCTTTCTTT.

This rearrangement joins TRBV5-1 to TRBJ2-1, with TRBD1 matching over 8 bases. V trimming: 5 bases; J trimming: 8 bases; junction bases outside the gene matches: 12. Germline assignment: CDR1 SGHRS and CDR2 YFSETQ. This CDR3 is built from 15 residues. The CDR3 loop is CASRHPGGLGDEQFF. CDR3 DNA sequence: TGCGCCAGCAGGCACCCAGGGGGCCTGGGGGATGAGCAGTTCTTC.

This clone has just one count. The rearrangement links TRBV10-3 to TRBJ2-5; the D is unclear. The V end lost 4 bases, the J end lost 7 bases, and 7 bases lay between the germline ends. The length of the CDR3 is 11 residues. Germline loops: CDR1 ENHRY, CDR2 SYGVKD. CDR3 DNA sequence: TGTGCCATCAGTGGGGGTTCGACCCAGTACTTC. Translating it yields CAISGGSTQYF.

This rearrangement joins TRBV19 to TRBJ2-7, with D hard to call. Looked up from germline, CDR1 is LNHDA and CDR2 is SQIVND (reference sequence). The CDR3 has 16 amino acids. Trimming removed 3 bases from V and 1 base from J, with 16 bases in between. The CDR3 nucleotides read TGTGCCAGTAGTATTCTGTTGGGATTGGGTTCCTACGAGCAGTACTTC. This translates into CASSILLGLGSYEQYF. Full variable domain (missing parts from reference TRBV19 and TRBJ2-7): DGGITQSPKYLFRKEGQNVTLSCEQNLNHDAMYWYRQDPGQGLRLIYYSQIVNDFQKGDIAEGYSVSREKKESFPLTVTSAQKNPTAFYLCASSILLGLGSYEQYFGPGTRLTVT.

With respect to this clone: A junction end diverges from the germline sequence, so it may reflect a read error. This sequence joins TRBV5-1 and TRBJ1-2; 7 nucleotides agree with TRBD1. Germline-derived CDR1 and CDR2 are SGHRS and YFSETQ. The CDR3 runs 13 residues. CDR3 protein: CASSLSPGTEPTF. CDR3 in DNA: TGCGCCAGCAGCCTTTCCCCCGGGACAGAACCTACTTTC.

This rearrangement joins TRBV18 to TRBJ2-6, with D perhaps matching TRBD1 (5 bases). Germline lookup yields CDR1 KGHSH and CDR2 LQKENI. V gave up 4 bases and J gave up 0 bases, with 10 bases separating them. The CDR3 is 16 amino acids. DNA for the CDR3: TGTGCCAGCTCACTTTCAGGGCCCTCTGGGGCCAACGTCCTGACTTTC. It specifies CASSLSGPSGANVLTF.

The CDR3 DNA sequence: TGTGCCAGCGGATGGGAATACACAGATACGCAGTATTTT. Encoded protein: CASGWEYTDTQYF. The chain has TRBV6-1 and TRBJ2-3; D not resolved. The CDR3 has 13 amino acids. V lost 8 bases to trimming and J lost 2 bases, with 11 bases between them. In germline, CDR1 is MNHNS, CDR2 SASEGT.

V usage is TRBV18 and J usage is TRBJ1-1, with D perhaps TRBD1 (6 bases). The length of the CDR3 is 14 residues. V was trimmed by 5 bases and J by 7 bases, leaving 17 bases between them. Germline V lookup: CDR1 KGHSH, CDR2 LQKENI. Written as DNA, the CDR3 is TGTGCCAGCTCAGACCCGGGGGGGGCCAGTGAAGCTTTCTTT. It specifies CASSDPGGASEAFF.

The chain uses TRBV2 and TRBJ2-2; 12 nucleotides agree with TRBD2. Germline V gives CDR1 SNHLY, CDR2 FYNNEI. This CDR3 has 16 amino acids. The J segment lost 5 bases and the V segment lost 5 bases, leaving 6 bases of the junction unmatched. Here the CDR3 DNA reads TGTGCCAGCAGTAGACTAGCGGGAGTTGGTACCGGGGAGCTGTTTTTT. It codes for CASSRLAGVGTGELFF. The entire variable domain, with the rest obtained from reference TRBV2 and TRBJ2-2, is as follows: EPEVTQTPSHQVTQMGQEVILRCVPISNHLYFYWYRQILGQKVEFLVSFYNNEISEKSEIFDDQFSVERPDGSNFTLKIRSTKLEDSAMYFCASSRLAGVGTGELFFGEGSRLTVL.

This sequence joins TRBV6-5 and TRBJ1-1, with a weak D call TRBD1 (5 bases). The CDR3 contains 13 residues. V lost 6 bases and J 1 base, leaving 9 bases between the germline ends. In germline, CDR1 is MNHEY, CDR2 SVGAGI. The CDR3 protein is CASSVGANTEAFF. The CDR3 nucleotides are TGTGCCAGCAGCGTTGGGGCGAACACTGAAGCTTTCTTT.

The rearrangement joins TRBV7-2 to TRBJ1-3; no definite D call. The V end lost 4 bases, the J end lost 4 bases, and 11 bases lay between the germline ends. The CDR3 is 14 amino acids. Germline V lookup: CDR1 SGHTA, CDR2 FQGNSA. The CDR3 DNA sequence: TGTGCCAGCAGCTCCTCCGGTCGGGGAAACACCATATATTTT. This translates into CASSSSGRGNTIYF. Looking up the rest from reference TRBV7-2 and TRBJ1-3 gives the full variable domain: GAGVSQSPSNKVTEKGKDVELRCDPISGHTALYWYRQSLGQGLEFLIYFQGNSAPDKSGLPSDRFSAERTGGSVSTLTIQRTQQEDSAVYLCASSSSGRGNTIYFGEGSWLTVV.

The chain joins TRBV6-5 to TRBJ2-7; D possibly corresponds to TRBD2 (5 bases). The CDR3 spans 14 residues. The V gene lost 6 bases and the J gene lost 5 bases, with 17 bases spanning the gap. Looked up from germline, CDR1 is MNHEY and CDR2 is SVGAGI. CDR3 bases: TGTGCCAGCAGGGAGTTGAGGGCCAGCCACGAGCAGTACTTC. Translating it yields CASRELRASHEQYF.

This chain uses TRBV10-3 with TRBJ2-7; D possibly corresponds to TRBD2 (5 bases). Deletions cut 4 bases from V and 5 bases from J, with 18 bases between. The germline V gene has CDR1 ENHRY and CDR2 SYGVKD. There are 15 residues in the CDR3. This chain's CDR3 is CAISAGILDGDEQYF. The CDR3 bases are TGTGCCATCAGTGCCGGGATATTGGATGGGGACGAGCAGTACTTC.

The chain links TRBV30 to TRBJ2-3, with no clear D. Between the trimmed V and J ends, which lost 5 bases and 1 base, there was a span of 10 bases. CDR3 size: 13 residues. Germline V gives CDR1 GTSNPN, CDR2 SVGIG (reference sequence). For the CDR3, the DNA is TGTGCCTGGCTAGGTAGGGGCACAGATACGCAGTATTTT. The encoded protein is CAWLGRGTDTQYF.

The rearrangement uses TRBV27 and TRBJ2-2; a weak D match, TRBD2 (5 bases). The V gene's germline CDR1 is MNHEY and CDR2 SMNVEV (reference sequence). The CDR3 totals 14 residues. Trimming pared 3 bases from V and 3 bases from J, leaving 8 bases between. The CDR3 is CASSFEGYTGELFF. In nucleotides, the CDR3 is TGTGCCAGCAGTTTTGAGGGATACACCGGGGAGCTGTTTTTT.

The rearrangement uses TRBV10-3 and TRBJ2-7, with 8 bases identical to TRBD2. The V segment lost 8 bases and the J segment 3 bases; nucleotides outside the gene matches: 9. This CDR3 is 14 amino acids long. From germline, CDR1 is ENHRY and CDR2 SYGVKD. The CDR3 sequence is CAISPSGLSYEQYF. The CDR3 DNA reads as TGTGCCATCTCCCCTAGCGGGTTAAGCTACGAGCAGTACTTC.

V gene TRBV6-1 combines with J gene TRBJ2-7; TRBD1 matches 9 bases. Unmatched junction bases numbered 8, after V lost 5 bases and J lost 6 bases. This CDR3 contains 14 residues. Germline CDR1 and CDR2: MNHNS and SASEGT. CDR3 in DNA: TGTGCCAGCAGTCGAACCGGGACAGGGCTCGAGCAGTACTTC. It specifies CASSRTGTGLEQYF.

This chain connects TRBV7-2 to TRBJ2-3; D not resolved. The CDR3 is made up of 13 amino acids. The V end was cut by 5 bases, the J end by 7 bases, with 13 bases between. Germline V lookup: CDR1 SGHTA, CDR2 FQGNSA. In nucleotides, the CDR3 is TGTGCCAGCAGCCCCATGGTAGGAAATACGCAGTATTTT. Translated: CASSPMVGNTQYF.

This clone was picked up one time. The rearrangement uses TRBV5-1 and TRBJ2-2, with D perhaps matching TRBD2 (5 bases). V shed 3 bases and J shed 0 bases, with 9 bases lying between them. The germline gives CDR1 SGHRS, CDR2 YFSETQ. The CDR3 is 15 residues long. CDR3 in amino acids: CASSYGNANTGELFF. CDR3 nucleotide sequence: TGCGCCAGCAGCTACGGGAACGCGAACACCGGGGAGCTGTTTTTT.

This clone was picked up one time. The rearrangement joins TRBV7-2 to TRBJ2-3; 8 bases align to TRBD2. Per germline, CDR1 SGHTA and CDR2 FQGNSA. V lost 5 bases and J lost 1; bases outside the gene matches: 8. This CDR3 contains 16 residues. CDR3 nucleotides: TGTGCCAGCAGCCGGAGCGGGAGTCGGGGCACAGATACGCAGTATTTT. Protein sequence: CASSRSGSRGTDTQYF.